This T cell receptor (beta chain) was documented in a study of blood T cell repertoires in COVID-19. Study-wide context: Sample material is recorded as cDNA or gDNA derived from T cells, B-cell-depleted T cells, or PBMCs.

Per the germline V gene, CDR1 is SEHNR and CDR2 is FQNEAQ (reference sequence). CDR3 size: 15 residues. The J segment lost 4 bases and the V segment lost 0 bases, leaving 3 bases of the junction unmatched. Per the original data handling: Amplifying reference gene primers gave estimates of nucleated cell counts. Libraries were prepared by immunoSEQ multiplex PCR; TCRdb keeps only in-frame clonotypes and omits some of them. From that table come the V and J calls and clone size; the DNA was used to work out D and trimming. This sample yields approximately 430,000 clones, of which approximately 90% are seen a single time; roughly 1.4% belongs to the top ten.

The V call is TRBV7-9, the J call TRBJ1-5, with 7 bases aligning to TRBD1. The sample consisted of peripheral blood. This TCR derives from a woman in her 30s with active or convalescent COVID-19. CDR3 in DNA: TGTGCCAGCAGCTTAGCTGGGGACAGAAATCAGCCCCAGCATTTT. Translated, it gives CASSLAGDRNQPQHF.